This T cell receptor beta chain was captured by sequencing in a study of cytomegalovirus exposure and HLA in healthy donors. Unmatched junction bases numbered 14, after V lost 4 bases and J lost 4 bases. Germline V gene sequence: CDR1 SGHRS, CDR2 YFSETQ. This CDR3 comprises 19 residues. The PCR was carried out with 60 Vbeta primers and 13 Jbeta primers. TCRdb keeps only in-frame clones here, not all; method: immunoSEQ multiplex PCR. This table has 160,000 or so clones, approximately 82% appearing once. The sequenced material came from PBMCs. The sequence was collected from a man in his forties or fifties in good health and CMV-seropositive. The chain couples TRBV5-1 to TRBJ2-3, with 14 nucleotides matching TRBD2. The CDR3, as DNA: TGCGCCAGCAGCCCTGGGACTAGCGGGAGCCCGAGGGGTGCAGATACGCAGTATTTT. The encoded protein is CASSPGTSGSPRGADTQYF. The full variable domain, with the rest looked up from reference TRBV5-1 and TRBJ2-3, is KAGVTQTPRYLIKTRGQQVTLSCSPISGHRSVSWYQQTPGQGLQFLFEYFSETQRNKGNFPGRFSGRQFSNSRSEMNVSTLELGDSALYLCASSPGTSGSPRGADTQYFGPGTRLTVL.